Listed here are 18 T cell receptor beta chains from one sample, sequenced in a study of Graves' ophthalmopathy and Graves' hyperthyroidism. RNA transcripts were the source from which TCR beta CDR3 regions were amplified. Second-round multiplex PCR came after first-round RT-PCR with HTBI primers. TCRdb fed the multiplex PCR reads into MiXCR, producing one record per CDR3 protein. The sample lists hundreds of thousands of distinct CDR3 sequences; about 16% were seen once. What was sequenced was peripheral blood. Receptors originate from a woman under 30 with stable Graves' hyperthyroidism.

At least ten counts were recorded for this clonotype. The V call is TRBV7-2, the J call TRBJ1-1; 12 nucleotides match TRBD1. The CDR3 runs to 15 residues. Germline lookup yields CDR1 SGHTA and CDR2 FQGNSA. V lost 4 bases to trimming and J lost 4 bases; unmatched junction nucleotides: 4. This chain's CDR3 is CASSSRDRGLTEAFF. The CDR3 region has the DNA TGTGCCAGCAGCTCGCGGGACAGGGGGCTCACTGAAGCTTTCTTT.

Many counts were recorded for this clonotype. The chain has TRBV28 and TRBJ2-7, with D uncertain. CDR1 is MDHEN and CDR2 is SYDVKM in the germline V gene. The CDR3 spans 12 residues. V lost 6 bases to trimming and J lost 3 bases, with 9 bases between them. The CDR3 reads CASSYDGYEQYF. In DNA, the CDR3 is TGTGCCAGCAGCTATGACGGCTACGAGCAGTACTTC.

This chain links TRBV6-5 with TRBJ2-5; D gene uncertain. The germline CDR1 and CDR2 sequences are MNHEY and SVGAGI. V was trimmed by 0 bases and J by 1 base, leaving 9 bases between them. The CDR3 spans 15 residues. The CDR3 reads CASSYSSRRQETQYF. The CDR3 nucleotides are TGTGCCAGCAGTTACTCCTCTAGACGCCAAGAGACCCAGTACTTC.

This clonotype was observed many times. The chain employs TRBV5-4 and TRBJ1-1, with D perhaps TRBD1 (5 bases). V dropped 5 bases and J dropped 2 bases, with 13 bases sitting between them. This CDR3 is built from 14 residues. Germline V gene data show CDR1 as SGHNT and CDR2 as YYREEE (reference sequence). The CDR3 region is CASREGQPNTEAFF. CDR3 nucleotide sequence: TGTGCCAGCAGGGAGGGGCAGCCAAACACTGAAGCTTTCTTT. Full variable domain (remainder filled in from reference TRBV5-4 and TRBJ1-1): ETGVTQSPTHLIKTRGQQVTLRCSSQSGHNTVSWYQQALGQGPQFIFQYYREEENGRGNFPPRFSGLQFPNYSSELNVNALELDDSALYLCASREGQPNTEAFFGQGTRLTVV.

At least ten counts were recorded for this clonotype. This rearrangement joins TRBV20-1 to TRBJ2-7; TRBD1 matches 8 bases. The ends lost 6 bases at V and 6 bases at J; junction bases unmatched: 13. This CDR3 comprises 14 residues. CDR1 and CDR2 from the germline V gene are DFQATT and SNEGSKA (reference sequence). CDR3 coding DNA: TGCAGTGCAGACCCCAGGGGGCTAGGGCTCGAGCAGTACTTC. Translation: CSADPRGLGLEQYF.

This clonotype has a count of ten or more. The rearrangement links TRBV6-1 to TRBJ1-2, with TRBD1 as a possible D gene (5 bases). The CDR3 is 15 amino acids. Germline values: CDR1 MNHNS, CDR2 SASEGT. V shed 6 bases and J shed 6 bases, with 20 bases lying between them. CDR3 loop: CASRRDGTRFHGYTF. For the CDR3, the DNA is TGTGCCAGCAGAAGGGACGGGACCAGGTTCCATGGCTACACCTTC.

This clonotype was picked up a small number of times. The V call is TRBV19, the J call TRBJ2-5; D ambiguous. With 6 bases removed from V and 4 bases from J, the gap between germline ends came to 21 bases. Germline V lookup: CDR1 LNHDA, CDR2 SQIVND (reference sequence). The CDR3 length is 16 residues. The CDR3 loop is CASRPSEADFGETQYF. CDR3 nucleotide sequence: TGTGCCAGTAGACCTTCAGAGGCAGACTTTGGAGAGACCCAGTACTTC.

This clonotype was observed at least ten times. The chain employs TRBV7-2 and TRBJ2-5; D gene ambiguous. The V end was cut by 5 bases, the J end by 5 bases, with 18 bases between. CDR1 SGHTA and CDR2 FQGNSA come from the germline V gene. The CDR3 length is 15 residues. CDR3 in DNA: TGTGCCAGCAGCCTTCCCCTAGGGATGGGGGAGACCCAGTACTTC. Translated, it gives CASSLPLGMGETQYF.

V and J are TRBV3-1 and TRBJ1-6; D possibly corresponds to TRBD1 (5 bases). Trimming took off 0 bases at V and 7 bases at J, with 10 bases between the two ends. CDR3 length: 15 residues. Germline CDR1 reads LGHDT; CDR2 reads YNNKEL (reference sequence). In DNA form, the CDR3 reads TGTGCCAGCAGCCAAGATCGGACACAGAATTCACCCCTCCACTTT. Protein sequence: CASSQDRTQNSPLHF.

This clonotype came up many times. J is TRBJ1-1 and V is TRBV11-2, with 11 bases aligning to TRBD1. V lost 1 base and J lost 4; bases outside the gene matches: 11. The CDR3 is 18 residues long. The germline V gene encodes CDR1 SGHAT and CDR2 FQNNGV. The CDR3 coding sequence is TGTGCCAGCAGCTTAGTGGGTGGGACAGGGGGTTTGAGCACTGAAGCTTTCTTT. Protein: CASSLVGGTGGLSTEAFF.

This chain uses TRBV30 with TRBJ2-7, with TRBD1 matching over 7 bases. The CDR3 loop spans 15 amino acids. Germline lookup yields CDR1 GTSNPN and CDR2 SVGIG (reference sequence). The J segment lost 3 bases and the V segment lost 0 bases, leaving 8 bases of the junction unmatched. In nucleotides, the CDR3 is TGTGCCTGGAGTGTACAAGGACAGGCCAACTACGAGCAGTACTTC. Its protein is CAWSVQGQANYEQYF.

This clonotype came up many times. V and J are TRBV29-1 and TRBJ2-7; a weak D match, TRBD1 (5 bases). Trimming left V 3 bases short and J 0 bases short, with 6 bases between. CDR3 length equals 12 residues. Germline V gene sequence: CDR1 SQVTM, CDR2 ANQGSEA. This chain's CDR3 is CSVEGPSYEQYF. The CDR3 bases are TGCAGCGTTGAGGGGCCCTCCTACGAGCAGTACTTC.

This chain connects TRBV6-5 to TRBJ2-7, with D perhaps TRBD1 (6 bases). This CDR3 spans 14 amino acids. The V gene lost 2 bases and the J gene lost 3 bases, with 11 bases spanning the gap. The germline V gene has CDR1 MNHEY and CDR2 SVGAGI. CDR3 nucleotide sequence: TGTGCCAGCAGTTACGGGGGCGGATTCTACGAGCAGTACTTC. Protein sequence: CASSYGGGFYEQYF.

This clonotype was seen at least ten times. CDR3 amino acids: CSARDLRGAGYTF. The CDR3, as DNA: TGCAGTGCTAGAGATTTGAGGGGAGCCGGCTACACCTTC. The genes are TRBV20-1 and TRBJ1-2; possible D gene TRBD1, 5 bases. The germline gives CDR1 DFQATT, CDR2 SNEGSKA (reference sequence). V lost 0 bases, J lost 8 bases, and 13 bases lay in between. This CDR3 spans 13 amino acids.

This clonotype was counted at least ten times. This chain links TRBV6-2 or TRBV6-3 with TRBJ1-5; TRBD1 matches 11 bases. This CDR3 has 16 amino acids. Germline V lookup: CDR1 MNHEY, CDR2 SVGEGT. J lost 5 bases, V lost 6 bases, and 9 bases had no gene match. CDR3 in amino acids: CASRTGTGGLHQPQHF. In nucleotides, the CDR3 is TGTGCCAGCAGAACCGGGACAGGGGGTCTCCATCAGCCCCAGCATTTT.

This clonotype has at least ten counts. The rearrangement joins TRBV6-1 to TRBJ1-1; unclear D gene. V was shortened by 8 bases and J by 8 bases, with 3 bases between the two germline ends. The CDR3 has 8 residues. CDR1 is MNHNS and CDR2 is SASEGT in the germline V gene. CDR3 in DNA: TGTGCCAGCGCAGAAGCTTTCTTT. As protein: CASAEAFF.

This clonotype was counted ten times or more. The chain has TRBV7-2 and TRBJ1-1; D not certain. Trimming took off 5 bases at V and 6 bases at J, with 16 bases between the two ends. The CDR3 is made up of 14 amino acids. CDR1 and CDR2 (germline): SGHTA, FQGNSA. CDR3 sequence reads: CASSQEVTVAEAFF. The DNA for the CDR3 is TGTGCCAGCAGCCAGGAGGTGACGGTGGCTGAAGCTTTCTTT.

This clonotype was found many times. The chain has TRBV5-1 and TRBJ1-1, with D possibly TRBD1 on 5 matching bases. Deletions cut 3 bases from V and 1 base from J, with 13 bases between. There are 15 residues in the CDR3. The germline gives CDR1 SGHRS, CDR2 YFSETQ. This CDR3 is CASSYYQGGNTEAFF. Written as DNA, the CDR3 is TGCGCCAGCAGCTATTACCAGGGAGGGAACACTGAAGCTTTCTTT.